This T cell receptor (beta chain) was documented in a study of Ad26.COV2.S vaccination and SARS-CoV-2 variants. Overall study context: Ad26.COV2.S, an intramuscular injection, was given once or twice 56 days apart. The study's findings and limits: Responses of T cells in total may have been underestimated by the TCR breadth and depth analyses. The study found higher spike-specific TCR breadth in vaccine than placebo recipients.

On this clone: The target antigen is unknown.

V trimming: 5 bases; J trimming: 1 base; junction bases outside the gene matches: 0. The CDR3 is 13 residues long. CDR1 and CDR2 (germline): SGHRS, YFSETQ. The protocol was immunoSEQ multiplex PCR, while the TCRdb copy is restricted to in-frame clones and leaves out a portion. Altogether 250,000 to 300,000 clones are present, around 87% being singletons, with the ten largest covering under 4%. As for treatment: roughly 18 received Ad26.COV2.S at low or high dose, single or two shots; roughly five received placebo; per-sample allocation not given. Vaccine and placebo recipients were sampled on day 63 after the first injection.

This receptor was obtained from a person aged 18-65 years who received the Ad26.COV2.S COVID-19 vaccine or a placebo. V usage is TRBV5-1 and J usage is TRBJ2-5, with TRBD1 matching 9 bases. The specimen was peripheral blood, collected in a trial of Ad26.COV2.S vaccine versus placebo. The CDR3 DNA is TGCGCCAGCAGGACAGGGGGCCAAGAGACCCAGTACTTC. Amino acids: CASRTGGQETQYF.